These 20 T cell receptor beta chains were sequenced from one sample in a study of T cells in Graves' hyperthyroidism and ophthalmopathy. Amplification of TCR beta CDR3 regions was performed using RNA transcripts as template. The HTBI primer set was used in a first-round RT-PCR of the TCR CDR3. TCRdb independently ran MiXCR on the multiplex PCR reads; one entry per CDR3 protein. The profile covers about 620,000 distinct CDR3 sequences, with around 15% appearing a single time and 3% to 4.5% taken by the ten largest. The sequencing input was blood. These receptors came from a woman in her twenties or thirties with Graves' hyperthyroidism.

This chain links TRBV20-1 with TRBJ2-3, with 11 bases identical to TRBD2. The V segment lost 5 bases and the J segment 5 bases; nucleotides outside the gene matches: 12. The CDR3 covers 16 residues. Germline V lookup: CDR1 DFQATT, CDR2 SNEGSKA (reference sequence). CDR3 DNA sequence: TGCAGTGCTCCAACGAAACCGGGACTAGCGGTAGATACGCAGTATTTT. It codes for CSAPTKPGLAVDTQYF.

This clonotype was found many times. The V call is TRBV5-1, the J call TRBJ2-7; the D is unclear. Trimming left V 0 bases short and J 5 bases short, with 6 bases between. Looked up from germline, CDR1 is SGHRS and CDR2 is YFSETQ. The CDR3 is 12 amino acids. CDR3 in DNA: TGCGCCAGCAGCTTGGCCGCGGACGAGCAGTACTTC. This encodes CASSLAADEQYF.

As regards this clonotype: A read error may explain this, as a much larger clone is one base away. The chain employs TRBV3-2 and TRBJ2-7; the table names TRBD1, a call not compared with the DNA. TRBV3-2 is a listed pseudogene. The CDR3 covers 17 residues. Here the CDR3 reads CACSPVGRDRPTYEQYF. CDR3 in DNA: TGTGCCTGCAGCCCCGTCGGTCGGGACAGGCCTACCTACGAGCAGTACTTC.

This clonotype has at least ten counts. This rearrangement joins TRBV11-3 to TRBJ2-1; the D call may be TRBD1 or TRBD2 (5 bases each). The length of the CDR3 is 14 residues. V was clipped by 3 bases and J by 6 bases, with 12 bases between them. Germline CDR1 reads SGHNT; CDR2 reads YENEEA. CDR3 nucleotide sequence: TGTGCCAGCAGCTTCGTGACAGAGGGCAATGAGCAGTTCTTC. Translation: CASSFVTEGNEQFF.

The genes are TRBV9 and TRBJ2-7, with 8 bases identical to TRBD2. Germline lookup yields CDR1 SGDLS and CDR2 YYNGEE. The V segment lost 3 bases and the J segment 0 bases; nucleotides outside the gene matches: 8. The CDR3 is made up of 16 amino acids. Here the CDR3 DNA reads TGTGCCAGCAGCGGGGGGGGCGGGAGGCGCTCCTACGAGCAGTACTTC. This gives the protein CASSGGGGRRSYEQYF. Together with reference TRBV9 and TRBJ2-7, the CDR3 gives the full variable domain: DSGVTQTPKHLITATGQRVTLRCSPRSGDLSVYWYQQSLDQGLQFLIQYYNGEERAKGNILERFSAQQFPDLHSELNLSSLELGDSALYFCASSGGGGRRSYEQYFGPGTRLTVT.

This clonotype was recorded many times. The chain employs TRBV4-3 and TRBJ2-7; weak D call: TRBD2 (6 bases). In germline, CDR1 is LGHNA, CDR2 YSLEER. CDR3 length: 13 residues. V lost 4 bases, J lost 3 bases, and 10 bases lay in between. The CDR3 coding sequence is TGCGCCAGCAGCCCGGCGCGGGGCTACGAGCAGTACTTC. This sequence encodes CASSPARGYEQYF.

The chain couples TRBV10-1 to TRBJ1-1; 12 bases agree with TRBD1. The germline V gene has CDR1 WNHNN and CDR2 SYGVQD (reference sequence). The J segment lost 4 bases and the V segment lost 0 bases, leaving 6 bases of the junction unmatched. CDR3 length equals 17 residues. DNA for the CDR3: TGCGCCAGCAGTGAGTCAGGGACAGGGGGCGAGGGCACTGAAGCTTTCTTT. Translated, it gives CASSESGTGGEGTEAFF.

This clonotype has just a few counts. DNA of the CDR3: TGTGCCAGTAGTATAGAAAGGGGATTGCAGTTCTTC. This encodes CASSIERGLQFF. The chain uses TRBV19 and TRBJ2-1, with D tentatively TRBD1 (5 bases). The germline gives CDR1 LNHDA, CDR2 SQIVND (reference sequence). Deletions cut 0 bases from V and 12 bases from J, with 9 bases between. This CDR3 comprises 12 residues.

This clonotype has only a few counts. A clone one base away is much larger, so this may be a read error. The rearrangement uses TRBV14 and TRBJ2-1; D not certain. CDR3 length: 13 residues. The V end lost 4 bases, the J end lost 5 bases, and 9 bases lay between the germline ends. Germline V CDR1 and CDR2: SGHDN, FVKESK. The CDR3 nucleotides read TGTGCCAGCAGCCCCGACCTAAACAATGAGCAGTTCTTC. Residues: CASSPDLNNEQFF.

The chain uses TRBV24-1 and TRBJ2-7; D tentatively fits TRBD1 or TRBD2 (6 bases each). Trimming stripped 0 bases from V and 7 bases from J, with 21 bases between. Looked up from germline, CDR1 is KGHDR and CDR2 is SFDVKD. CDR3 size: 17 residues. In DNA, the CDR3 is TGTGCCACCAGTGATTTGGCGGGAAGGACAGAGGTGGATGAGCAGTACTTC. It yields the protein CATSDLAGRTEVDEQYF.

Only one count was recorded for this clonotype. V is TRBV5-1 and J is TRBJ1-2; 9 bases match TRBD1. CDR3 length: 16 residues. Germline CDR1 is SGHRS and CDR2 is YFSETQ. V trimming: 2 bases; J trimming: 2 bases; junction bases outside the gene matches: 7. CDR3 DNA sequence: TGCGCCAGCAGCTTACCCGGGACAGGGACGAACTATGGCTACACCTTC. Translated, it gives CASSLPGTGTNYGYTF.

J is TRBJ2-2 and V is TRBV6-1, with D perhaps matching TRBD1 (6 bases). The length of the CDR3 is 17 residues. Germline V gene lookup returns CDR1 MNHNS and CDR2 SASEGT. The V gene lost 6 bases and the J gene lost 5 bases, with 22 bases spanning the gap. Here the CDR3 reads CASRKQIPGHGTGELFF. The CDR3 DNA reads TGTGCCAGCAGAAAACAGATTCCGGGACACGGGACCGGGGAGCTGTTTTTT.

The chain couples TRBV5-5 to TRBJ1-5, with TRBD1 as a possible D gene (5 bases). CDR3 length: 13 amino acids. Germline V gives CDR1 SGHKS, CDR2 YYEKEE (reference sequence). V shed 4 bases and J shed 9 bases, with 14 bases lying between them. The CDR3 coding sequence is TGTGCCAGCAGCGTCTCCGGGACCCGGCCCCAGCATTTT. Translated: CASSVSGTRPQHF.

This clonotype appeared many times. J is TRBJ2-5 and V is TRBV29-1, with 7 bases identical to TRBD2. CDR3 length equals 13 residues. Looked up from germline, CDR1 is SQVTM and CDR2 is ANQGSEA. With V trimmed by 4 bases and J by 1 base, 3 bases remained unmatched. CDR3 protein: CSVAGGVQETQYF. DNA of the CDR3: TGCAGCGTTGCGGGAGGAGTCCAAGAGACCCAGTACTTC.

This clonotype was counted ten times or more. CDR3 sequence reads: CAISDSRERGEQYF. CDR3 nucleotide sequence: TGTGCCATCAGTGACTCGCGGGAGAGGGGCGAGCAGTACTTC. V usage is TRBV10-3 and J usage is TRBJ2-7; 7 bases are a match to TRBD2. With 3 bases clipped from V and 6 bases from J, the junction kept 8 bases outside the gene matches. Looked up from germline, CDR1 is ENHRY and CDR2 is SYGVKD. The CDR3 length is 14 residues.

This clonotype was counted at least ten times. V gene TRBV2 combines with J gene TRBJ2-7; D gene ambiguous. CDR3 length equals 12 residues. V was pared by 4 bases and J by 0 bases, with 4 bases between. CDR1 and CDR2 from the germline V gene are SNHLY and FYNNEI. This chain's CDR3 is CASSGLSYEQYF. CDR3 sequence (DNA): TGTGCCAGCAGTGGGCTCTCCTACGAGCAGTACTTC.

In this sample, this clonotype turned up many times. The rearrangement joins TRBV2 to TRBJ1-5, with D uncertain. The length of the CDR3 is 13 residues. From germline, CDR1 is SNHLY and CDR2 FYNNEI. Trimming removed 11 bases at V and 1 base at J, with 12 bases between. CDR3 in amino acids: CAQARESNQPQHF. CDR3 nucleotide sequence: TGTGCCCAAGCGCGGGAGAGCAATCAGCCCCAGCATTTT.

Only a few counts were recorded for this clonotype. The chain uses TRBV14 and TRBJ2-7; D ambiguous. V was pared by 3 bases and J by 2 bases, with 14 bases between. Germline CDR1 and CDR2: SGHDN and FVKESK. The CDR3 totals 15 residues. CDR3 loop: CASSHIYSGPYEQYF. In nucleotides, the CDR3 is TGTGCCAGCAGCCATATCTATAGTGGCCCCTACGAGCAGTACTTC.

This clonotype was observed many times. CDR3 amino acids: CAWSVWTRGLNYGYTF. The CDR3, as DNA: TGTGCCTGGAGTGTTTGGACAAGAGGACTTAACTATGGCTACACCTTC. The chain has TRBV30 and TRBJ1-2; a weak D match, TRBD1 (5 bases). V was clipped by 0 bases and J by 1 base, with 15 bases between them. Germline CDR1 GTSNPN, CDR2 SVGIG (reference sequence). This CDR3 has 16 amino acids.

The chain carries TRBV19 and TRBJ1-5; 8 nucleotides match TRBD1. V was clipped by 9 bases and J by 2 bases; unmatched bases: 12. Germline V lookup: CDR1 LNHDA, CDR2 SQIVND (reference sequence). CDR3 length: 16 amino acids. The CDR3 loop is CASTGGGHWGNQPQHF. The CDR3 nucleotides read TGTGCCAGCACAGGGGGAGGGCATTGGGGCAATCAGCCCCAGCATTTT.